This TCR beta chain was recorded in a study of T cell responses to AZD1222 COVID-19 vaccine. Findings and limits, study-wide: Repertoire sampling occurred only after the peak T cell response. Close to half of all spike-specific TCRs reportedly target regions of the variants that are unmutated. Spike-specific TCR repertoires showed rising breadth and depth after two AZD1222 doses. Baseline antibody screening turned up just a handful of seropositive AZD1222 recipients.

Profiled with immunoSEQ multiplex PCR; TCRdb holds only in-frame clones, not every one. The top ten hold less than 3% of the sample, which has around 100,000 clones, nearly 90% seen once. This clone was found once. Its antigen is still unknown. The CDR3 spans 13 residues. V was trimmed by 3 bases and J by 8 bases, leaving 12 bases between them. The germline CDR1 and CDR2 sequences are SGHNT and YENEEA. The sample here was peripheral blood, taken on day 0 of AZD1222 vaccination. The chain combines TRBV11-3 with TRBJ2-3, with TRBD2 as a possible D gene (5 bases). This sequence was found in an adult in good health. The CDR3, as DNA: TGTGCCAGCAGCTTTCCAGGAGGAGGTACGCAGTATTTT. This encodes CASSFPGGGTQYF.